This T cell receptor beta chain was identified during a study of Ad26.COV2.S vaccination and SARS-CoV-2 variants. Libraries were prepared by immunoSEQ multiplex PCR; TCRdb keeps only in-frame clonotypes and omits some of them. Of 350,000 to 400,000 clones listed, roughly nine tenths are singletons. The CDR3 covers 13 residues. Trimming shortened V by 9 bases and J by 7 bases, and 16 bases separated the two germline ends. Per the germline V gene, CDR1 is LGHNT and CDR2 is FRNRAP. The treatment is: roughly 19 received Ad26.COV2.S at low or high dose, single or two shots; about 5 received placebo; per-sample allocation not given. Repertoires come from day 63 after the first vaccine or placebo injection.

Sequencing used peripheral blood, obtained in a trial of Ad26.COV2.S vaccine versus placebo. The receptor was isolated from a person between 18 and 59 years old who received the Ad26.COV2.S COVID-19 vaccine or a placebo. This rearrangement joins TRBV12-5 to TRBJ1-5; tentatively, D is TRBD1 (5 bases). Here the CDR3 DNA reads TGTGCTAGCGGGGCGGGGGTAGAGCAGCCCCAGCATTTT. It is translated as CASGAGVEQPQHF. The full variable domain, rest sourced from reference TRBV12-5 and TRBJ1-5, is DARVTQTPRHKVTEMGQEVTMRCQPILGHNTVFWYRQTMMQGLELLAYFRNRAPLDDSGMPKDRFSAEMPDATLATLKIQPSEPRDSAVYFCASGAGVEQPQHFGDGTRLSIL.